These T cell receptor beta chains were read from a single sample in a study of control samples from healthy donors and cancer patients. Data came from immunoSEQ multiplex PCR; TCRdb stores just in-frame clones and leaves some out. The sample holds 78,000 or so clones, around 84% seen once. Specimen: blood. Receptors originate from a man aged 45-65 years in good health. Both conserved end residues are part of each CDR3. Fields, in order: D gene, clone size, V gene, J gene, CDR3 DNA, CDR3 protein. The D gene is left open where the match is weak. Size tells how often a clone was seen (once, few, many) or the class of an expanded clone, and some rows leave it out.

-	-	TRBV10-1	TRBJ2-7	TGCGCCAGCCGACGGCGGAACCCGTTCTACGAGCAGTACTTC	CASRRRNPFYEQYF
-	-	TRBV19	TRBJ2-3	TGTGCCAGTAGTGCGTGGGGAGACTTATCCACAGATACGCAGTATTTT	CASSAWGDLSTDTQYF
-	-	TRBV9	TRBJ1-3	TGTGCCAGCAGCGTAGGGGGGGCATCCGGAAACACCATATATTTT	CASSVGGASGNTIYF
-	-	TRBV28	TRBJ1-1	TGTGCCAGCAGTTTCCAGCGGGTGGCTCTCCCTGAAGCTTTCTTT	CASSFQRVALPEAFF
TRBD2	-	TRBV7-6	TRBJ2-1	TGTGCCAGCAGCCCCGGGGCTAGCGGGGGCTACAATGAGCAGTTCTTC	CASSPGASGGYNEQFF
-	-	TRBV21-1	TRBJ2-1	TGTGCCAGCAGCAAAGTAGGAGGGGCCTACAATGAGCAGTTCTTC	CASSKVGGAYNEQFF
TRBD1	-	TRBV5-6	TRBJ2-5	TGTGCCAGCAGCCCGTTACAGGGGACACAAGAGACCCAGTACTTC	CASSPLQGTQETQYF
-	-	TRBV28	TRBJ2-7	TGTGCCAGCAGTGGCCCGTCGGATATGTACGAGCAGTACTTC	CASSGPSDMYEQYF
-	-	TRBV7-2	TRBJ2-5	TGTGCCAGCAGCTCTTACGGGGTTACAGAGACCCAGTACTTC	CASSSYGVTETQYF
TRBD2	-	TRBV19	TRBJ2-7	TGTGCCAGTAGTCTGAGACTAGCGGGAGGGAGGTACGAGCAGTACTTC	CASSLRLAGGRYEQYF
TRBD1	-	TRBV28	TRBJ1-1	TGTGCCAGCAGTAGGGGGCGTTTGACTGAAGCTTTCTTT	CASSRGRLTEAFF
-	-	TRBV4-3	TRBJ2-6	TGCGCCAGCAGCCAAGATGCTGGGGCCAACGTCCTGACTTTC	CASSQDAGANVLTF
TRBD1	-	TRBV11-2	TRBJ2-7	TGTGCCAGCAGCTTAGATGGGACAGGCCCCTACGAGCAGTACTTC	CASSLDGTGPYEQYF
-	-	TRBV6-5	TRBJ1-5	TGTGCCAGCAGTACCATTCAGGGGCATCAGCCCCAGCATTTT	CASSTIQGHQPQHF
TRBD2	-	TRBV29-1	TRBJ2-7	TGCAGCGTGGAGTCGGGACTAGCGACATACGAGCAGTACTTC	CSVESGLATYEQYF
TRBD1	-	TRBV7-6	TRBJ1-1	TGTGCCAGCAGCCCCCGACAGGGATTGAACACTGAAGCTTTCTTT	CASSPRQGLNTEAFF
-	-	TRBV28	TRBJ1-1	TGTGCCAGCAGTTCGCCCGTAGGACAGAGATCGAACACTGAAGCTTTCTTT	CASSSPVGQRSNTEAFF
-	-	TRBV14	TRBJ2-5	TGTGCCAGCAGCTCTACTACGGCGGGCGGAGAGACCCAGTACTTC	CASSSTTAGGETQYF
-	-	TRBV6-2/TRBV6-3	TRBJ2-7	TGTGCCAGCAACCCCAGAATGGGGTACGAGCAGTACTTC	CASNPRMGYEQYF
-	-	TRBV28	TRBJ2-5	TGTGCCAGCATTCGGGCAGGGTCATATGAGACCCAGTACTTC	CASIRAGSYETQYF
TRBD2	few	TRBV3-1/TRBV3-2	TRBJ2-7	TGTGCCAGCAGCCCGGGACTAGCGGGACCGGAGCAGTACTTC	CASSPGLAGPEQYF
-	-	TRBV2	TRBJ1-1	TGTGCCAGCAGTGAAGGTCTGGCAGTAGCTTTCTTT	CASSEGLAVAFF
TRBD1	-	TRBV24-1	TRBJ2-3	TGTGCCACCAGTAAGACAGGGGAGGCAGATACGCAGTATTTT	CATSKTGEADTQYF
-	-	TRBV7-2	TRBJ2-4	TGTGCCAGCAGCTTAGAAAAGGGATGGAACATTCAGTACTTC	CASSLEKGWNIQYF
-	-	TRBV10-3	TRBJ2-1	TGTGCCAACGACGGGGGTCCGGATGAGCAGTTCTTC	CANDGGPDEQFF
-	-	TRBV5-1	TRBJ1-2	TGCGCCAGCAGCTTGGAGTTCGGCTATGGCTACACCTTC	CASSLEFGYGYTF
TRBD1	-	TRBV13	TRBJ2-2	TGTGCCAGCAGCACCATACAGGGGGGACTGTTTTTT	CASSTIQGGLFF
-	few	TRBV19	TRBJ2-3	TGTGCCAGTACTCCAAGTCCAGCGGTGATGAGCACAGATACGCAGTATTTT	CASTPSPAVMSTDTQYF
-	once	TRBV27	TRBJ2-7	TGTGCCAGCAGTCTCTTGGACAGTCCCGAGCAGTACTTC	CASSLLDSPEQYF
TRBD1	-	TRBV19	TRBJ2-7	TGTGCCAGTAGTGACTTTCGGACAGGGGCTTACGAGCAGTACTTC	CASSDFRTGAYEQYF
-	-	TRBV19	TRBJ1-5	TGTGCCAGTAGTATCACGACAGTCAATCAGCCCCAGCATTTT	CASSITTVNQPQHF
-	few	TRBV30	TRBJ2-3	TGTGCCTCAGATACGGCGGGTCGGAGCACAGATACGCAGTATTTT	CASDTAGRSTDTQYF
-	-	TRBV6-2/TRBV6-3	TRBJ2-1	TGTGCCAGCAGTTACCACGTAAGGGGGAGCTCCTACAATGAGCAGTTCTTC	CASSYHVRGSSYNEQFF
TRBD1	-	TRBV10-2	TRBJ1-5	TGCGCCAGCAGTGAGTCGGCAGGGGGTAATAGCAATCAGCCCCAGCATTTT	CASSESAGGNSNQPQHF
TRBD1	-	TRBV7-6	TRBJ1-1	TGTGCCAGCAGCGAAGGGACAGGGTATGGTGAAGCTTTCTTT	CASSEGTGYGEAFF
TRBD1	-	TRBV5-4	TRBJ1-2	TGTGCCAGCAGCTTGGTAGGGGGCGGTGGTTTTGAGGGCTACACCTTC	CASSLVGGGGFEGYTF
-	-	TRBV5-1	TRBJ2-1	TGCGCCAGCAGCTTGGAACTAGCCGCCACCTACAATGAGCAGTTCTTC	CASSLELAATYNEQFF
-	-	TRBV5-4	TRBJ2-7	TGTGCCAGCCGGATAGGGGGGGGACAGTTGGTCGGCGAGCAGTACTTC	CASRIGGGQLVGEQYF
TRBD1	-	TRBV5-1	TRBJ2-6	TGCGCCAGCGTCGGACAGGGGGCTGGGGCCAACGTCCTGACTTTC	CASVGQGAGANVLTF
-	-	TRBV6-6	TRBJ2-1	TGTGCCAGCAGTTACAATGAGCAGTTCTTC	CASSYNEQFF
TRBD2	-	TRBV5-1	TRBJ2-3	TGCGCCAGCAGCCATATAGCGGGAGGGCCAGATACGCAGTATTTT	CASSHIAGGPDTQYF
-	-	TRBV7-8	TRBJ2-1	TGTGCCAGCAGTTACAGTCACAATGAGCAGTTCTTC	CASSYSHNEQFF
TRBD1	many	TRBV4-2	TRBJ1-2	TGTGCCAGCAGCCACGGGGACAGGTATGGCTACACCTTC	CASSHGDRYGYTF
TRBD1	-	TRBV24-1	TRBJ2-1	TGTGCCACCAGCGCGGCGGACAGGGGAGGGTACAATGAGCAGTTCTTC	CATSAADRGGYNEQFF
TRBD2	-	TRBV18	TRBJ2-3	TGTGCCAGCTCACCGACTAGCGGGAGTGTAACAGATACGCAGTATTTT	CASSPTSGSVTDTQYF
-	once	TRBV9	TRBJ1-2	TGTGCCAGCAGCGTAGGCCAGGGGAACTATGGCTACACCTTC	CASSVGQGNYGYTF
TRBD2	-	TRBV9	TRBJ2-3	TGTGCCAGCAGCGTAGCCGTGGGAGGGACAGATACGCAGTATTTT	CASSVAVGGTDTQYF
-	-	TRBV10-3	TRBJ2-3	TGTGCCATCAGCGAGGGAGGGACAGGCCCAGATACGCAGTATTTT	CAISEGGTGPDTQYF
-	-	TRBV11-3	TRBJ2-1	TGTGCCAGCAGCCGGACTGCGAGCTCCTACAATGAGCAGTTCTTC	CASSRTASSYNEQFF
-	-	TRBV2	TRBJ1-1	TGTGCCAGCAGTGTAAGAGATAAAGCTTTCTTT	CASSVRDKAFF